This T cell receptor beta chain was found in a study of blood T cells in healthy people across ages (dated by TCRdb to the mid-2010s). A note on the overall study: Template switching captured roughly one uniquely barcoded TCR beta cDNA molecule per two T cells in model experiments. The study measured age-related changes in TCR beta repertoire diversity using deep sequencing normalized with unique cDNA molecular identifiers. Four age groups were formed from the donors: young (average around 15 years), middle-aged (approximately 40), aged (about 62) and long-lived (around 80). To avoid experimental bias, donors of different ages were distributed randomly across sequencing lanes. The study analyzed two additional independent replicas of 1 million unique cDNA reads from the same blood draw for two donors, one aged 18 to 30 and one aged 80 or older.

What the study reported, not specific to this receptor: Since profiling was done on bulk unsorted PBMCs, naive and antigen-experienced compartments could not be conclusively compared. The long-lived group showed more naive CD4+ T cells, fewer expanded clones and increased TCR diversity than the aged group, suggesting age selection. Donor CMV infection status was unknown, potentially confounding age-related changes in expanded clonotypes. Estimates of total diversity based on one million sequenced T cells were regarded as lower bounds and as underestimates. As age increased, observed TCR beta diversity per million T cells dropped in a roughly linear way, and a significant reduction was already evident by age around 41. The percentage of naive T cells measured by flow cytometry correlated strongly with observed TCR beta diversity.

The library was produced with 5' RACE. Sequencing was performed on an Illumina HiSeq 2500. A second 7 to 11 cycle PCR used a sample-barcoded 5' primer and a J-beta primer mix. Each TCR beta cDNA molecule received a unique molecular identifier from a template-switch 5' adaptor carrying 12 random nucleotides. Each sample yielded at least 2.5 million CDR3-containing paired-end reads. First-strand cDNA was synthesized from all RNA with the Mint cDNA synthesis kit, primed by a TRBC-specific oligonucleotide. Following uracil-DNA glycosylase treatment, all cDNA underwent a first 18-cycle PCR with the universal primers M1SS and BC2_uni_R. Regarding the original processing steps: Each sample was normalized by randomly selecting 1 million high-quality reads, each carrying a distinct molecular identifier. Reads sharing molecular identifiers were discarded rather than binned into consensus sequences. MiTCR, run with a Q25 quality threshold and the strictest error-elimination algorithm, handled CDR3 identification, clonotype clustering and error correction. A nonparametric unseen species model with Euler transformation was used to estimate lower-bound total TCR beta diversity. The public reads were reanalyzed by TCRdb: fastp trimming at Q25, MiXCR alignment, in-frame beta chains only. Rows are combined by CDR3 protein, so each entry shows the most common genes and DNA. The V and J calls were determined by TCRdb, not by the authors. The sample table shows around 780,000 distinct CDR3 sequences, and around three fifths are seen once. Roughly 25% of the sample is in the top ten clones.

This clonotype was found a few times. Its binding antigen is unknown. There are no base qualities to consult, and no much larger clone falls within one base. Donors were about 36 systemically healthy Caucasian individuals from Russia aged roughly 6 to 100 years. Each donor gave about 9.2 milliliters of peripheral blood, drawn into EDTA-treated Vacutainer tubes. Ficoll-Paque density-gradient centrifugation was used to isolate PBMCs, with at least 6.5 million per sample. Trizol reagent was used to extract total RNA from the PBMCs, yielding at least 5.5 micrograms per sample. For every donor, flow cytometry on a PBMC aliquot measured the percentage of naive CD45RAhigh/CD27high T cells. The CDR3, cysteine through phenylalanine, is 15 amino acids long. Only the CDR3 DNA is retained, 45 bases long and in frame from the first base. CDR1 and CDR2 were assigned from the germline V gene as SGHTA and FQGTGA. The V and J ends are trimmed by 4 bases and 0 bases, leaving 7 bases between them.

The sequence links TRBV7-3 to TRBJ2-6, with no D gene named confidently. Specimen: blood. This clonotype was sampled from a man aged 40-50 years in good health. The base sequence is TGTGCCAGCAGCTGGATGAGCTCTGGGGCCAACGTCCTGACTTTC. This encodes CASSWMSSGANVLTF.